These 18 T cell receptor beta chains came from one sample sequenced in a study of blood T cell repertoires in COVID-19. Assay: immunoSEQ multiplex PCR; the TCRdb copy retains only in-frame clones and omits some. Among around 700,000 clones listed, more than 80% were seen once. Source material: peripheral blood. Receptor source: a young woman with acute or convalescent COVID-19.

This clone appeared once. The rearrangement joins TRBV29-1 to TRBJ2-3; a possible D gene is TRBD1 (6 bases). Germline V gives CDR1 SQVTM, CDR2 ANQGSEA. With 8 bases removed from V and 2 bases from J, the gap between germline ends came to 14 bases. The CDR3 sequence is 13 residues long. For the CDR3, the DNA is TGCAGCACCGGGACACCTTACACAGATACGCAGTATTTT. Amino acid sequence: CSTGTPYTDTQYF.

CDR3 loop: CASSSVNTEAFF. CDR3 in DNA: TGTGCCAGCTCTAGCGTGAACACTGAAGCTTTCTTT. The chain combines TRBV7-3 with TRBJ1-1; D gene ambiguous. In germline, CDR1 is SGHTA, CDR2 FQGTGA. The CDR3 is 12 amino acids. Trimming cost V 8 bases and J 0 bases, with 7 bases left between them.

The rearrangement uses TRBV3-1 (or the pseudogene TRBV3-2) and TRBJ2-7, with TRBD2 identical over 15 bases. Per germline, CDR1 LGHDT and CDR2 YNNKEL (reference sequence). The CDR3 covers 16 residues. V trimming: 4 bases; J trimming: 0 bases; junction bases outside the gene matches: 1. CDR3 coding DNA: TGTGCCAGCAGCCGGACTAGCGGGGGGGACTCCTACGAGCAGTACTTC. Its translation: CASSRTSGGDSYEQYF.

The chain carries TRBV5-4 and TRBJ1-2; D remains ambiguous. Trimming pared 3 bases from V and 4 bases from J, leaving 22 bases between. The CDR3 is 17 amino acids. Germline V gene data show CDR1 as SGHNT and CDR2 as YYREEE (reference sequence). The CDR3 spells CASSSQKEGSGFYGYTF. The CDR3 DNA is TGTGCCAGCAGCTCGCAAAAGGAGGGTTCGGGGTTCTATGGCTACACCTTC.

The chain recombines TRBV6-2 or TRBV6-3 with TRBJ2-6, with TRBD2 matching over 12 bases. The CDR3 has 20 residues. The V and J ends lost 2 bases and 0 bases, in that order; junction bases with no gene match: 8. CDR1 is MNHEY, CDR2 SVGEGT, per germline. This CDR3 reads CASSYLLGTSGPSGANVLTF. CDR3 DNA: TGTGCCAGCAGTTACCTCCTTGGGACTAGCGGGCCCTCTGGGGCCAACGTCCTGACTTTC.

The chain carries TRBV6-5 and TRBJ1-1, with a weak D call TRBD1 (5 bases). The CDR3 is made up of 12 amino acids. Trimming took off 4 bases at V and 5 bases at J, with 8 bases between the two ends. The germline V gene has CDR1 MNHEY and CDR2 SVGAGI. CDR3 amino acids: CASSWGGTEAFF. The CDR3 DNA reads TGTGCCAGCAGTTGGGGGGGGACTGAAGCTTTCTTT.

The chain employs TRBV14 and TRBJ1-2, with a weak D call TRBD1 (5 bases). CDR1 and CDR2 from the germline V gene are SGHDN and FVKESK. The CDR3 spans 14 residues. V was clipped by 0 bases and J by 8 bases, with 13 bases between them. The CDR3 here is CASSQEIIPGGYTF. The CDR3 nucleotides read TGTGCCAGCAGCCAAGAAATCATCCCAGGGGGCTACACCTTC.

In this sample, this clone turned up once. The V call is TRBV25-1, the J call TRBJ2-7; 7 positions agree with TRBD1. The CDR3 contains 13 residues. Germline V CDR1 and CDR2: MGHDK, SYGVNS. V gave up 1 base and J gave up 3 bases; unmatched junction bases: 0. The CDR3 protein is CASSEWTGYEQYF. The CDR3 DNA follows: TGTGCCAGCAGTGAATGGACAGGCTACGAGCAGTACTTC.

This chain links TRBV21-1 with TRBJ1-5; TRBD1 is the table's D call, not checked against the DNA. TRBV21-1 is an annotated pseudogene. This CDR3 comprises 19 residues. For the CDR3, the DNA is TGTGCCAGCAGCACCCCGGGACAGGTGCCCAGAAAGGGCAATCAGCCCCAGCATTTT. This encodes CASSTPGQVPRKGNQPQHF.

The chain links TRBV5-1 to TRBJ1-5; the match to TRBD1 covers 7 bases. From germline, CDR1 is SGHRS and CDR2 YFSETQ. With V trimmed by 5 bases and J by 4 bases, 6 bases remained unmatched. This CDR3 spans 14 amino acids. DNA for the CDR3: TGCGCCAGCAGTCTGACAGGGTTAAATCAGCCCCAGCATTTT. As protein: CASSLTGLNQPQHF.

The chain carries TRBV19 and TRBJ1-2; no definite D call. This CDR3 region has 14 residues. The ends were cut back, 0 bases at V and 2 bases at J, with 7 bases in the middle. Germline V gives CDR1 LNHDA, CDR2 SQIVND (reference sequence). DNA for the CDR3: TGTGCCAGTAGTATAGACAGATCGAACTATGGCTACACCTTC. As protein: CASSIDRSNYGYTF.

The chain carries TRBV6-5 and TRBJ2-7; 12 positions agree with TRBD2. This CDR3 region has 15 residues. With 10 bases clipped from V and 0 bases from J, the junction kept 7 bases outside the gene matches. From germline, CDR1 is MNHEY and CDR2 SVGAGI. CDR3 sequence reads: CATDETSGGSYEQYF. DNA of the CDR3: TGTGCCACCGATGAGACTAGCGGGGGCTCCTACGAGCAGTACTTC.

The chain links TRBV12-5 to TRBJ1-2; TRBD1 matches at 10 bases. Germline CDR1 LGHNT, CDR2 FRNRAP. CDR3 length equals 17 residues. V trimming: 11 bases; J trimming: 8 bases; junction bases outside the gene matches: 23. DNA of the CDR3: TGTGCTGGACTTCGCTCCGGGACAGGGGAGGGGACTGGAGGCTACACCTTC. Amino acid sequence: CAGLRSGTGEGTGGYTF.

This chain links TRBV28 with TRBJ2-3; 14 positions agree with TRBD2. The CDR3 is made up of 17 amino acids. Unmatched junction bases numbered 2, after V lost 0 bases and J lost 3 bases. The germline V gene has CDR1 MDHEN and CDR2 SYDVKM. This chain's CDR3 is CASSLWTSGGATDTQYF. CDR3 sequence (DNA): TGTGCCAGCAGTTTATGGACTAGCGGGGGGGCAACAGATACGCAGTATTTT.

The chain employs TRBV11-2 and TRBJ1-1; D not certain. Between the trimmed V and J ends, which lost 6 bases and 0 bases, there was a span of 14 bases. CDR1 is SGHAT and CDR2 is FQNNGV in the germline V gene. The length of the CDR3 is 15 residues. The CDR3 bases are TGTGCCAGCAGTTCCTTGTGGCGGATGAACACTGAAGCTTTCTTT. Translated: CASSSLWRMNTEAFF. Drawing the rest from reference TRBV11-2 and TRBJ1-1, the complete variable domain is EAGVAQSPRYKIIEKRQSVAFWCNPISGHATLYWYQQILGQGPKLLIQFQNNGVVDDSQLPKDRFSAERLKGVDSTLKIQPAKLEDSAVYLCASSSLWRMNTEAFFGQGTRLTVV.

The V call is TRBV6-1, the J call TRBJ1-1; 9 nucleotides line up with TRBD1. Germline CDR1 and CDR2: MNHNS and SASEGT. This CDR3 is 15 amino acids long. The J segment lost 10 bases and the V segment lost 1 base, leaving 10 bases of the junction unmatched. The CDR3 loop reads CASSEGSSGQGRAFF. Written as DNA, the CDR3 is TGTGCCAGCAGTGAAGGGAGCTCGGGACAGGGACGAGCTTTCTTT.

The CDR3 region is CASSPFQGYNEQFF. The CDR3, as DNA: TGCGCCAGCAGCCCCTTCCAGGGTTACAATGAGCAGTTCTTC. The J gene is TRBJ2-1, the V gene TRBV4-1, with TRBD1 as a possible D gene (5 bases). The V end was cut by 4 bases, the J end by 4 bases, with 11 bases between. This CDR3 spans 14 amino acids. Germline V gene data show CDR1 as MGHRA and CDR2 as YSYEKL.

The chain couples TRBV18 to TRBJ1-4; D not resolved. This CDR3 has 13 amino acids. In germline, CDR1 is KGHSH, CDR2 LQKENI. V dropped 2 bases and J dropped 8 bases, with 9 bases sitting between them. In DNA form, the CDR3 reads TGTGCCAGCTCACCAATTCGAGGCGAAAAACTGTTTTTT. It specifies CASSPIRGEKLFF.